The 10 T cell receptor beta chains given below trace back to one sample, sequenced in a study of blood T cell repertoires in COVID-19. Clones were sequenced by immunoSEQ multiplex PCR, and TCRdb holds only the in-frame ones, with some missing. The sample consists of under 200,000 clones, roughly 86% of them appearing once. Sample: peripheral blood. Source of these receptors: a man in his 70s with acute or convalescent COVID-19.

The chain uses TRBV7-9 and TRBJ1-2, with 7 positions matching TRBD1. Germline V CDR1 and CDR2: SEHNR, FQNEAQ (reference sequence). This CDR3 has 14 residues. After removal of 5 bases from V and 7 bases from J, the junction contained 10 bases not matched to a gene. The CDR3 DNA sequence: TGTGCCAGCAGCCCGCGACAGGGAAGTCCTGGCTACACCTTC. Its translation is CASSPRQGSPGYTF.

The chain uses TRBV30 and TRBJ1-3; 7 nucleotides line up with TRBD1. Per the germline V gene, CDR1 is GTSNPN and CDR2 is SVGIG (reference sequence). The CDR3 has 16 amino acids. Trimming took 0 bases from V and 4 from J; bases not matched to a gene: 9. CDR3 residues: CAWSVAGGLSGNTIYF. The CDR3, as DNA: TGTGCCTGGAGTGTTGCAGGGGGTCTCTCCGGAAACACCATATATTTT.

The chain couples TRBV5-1 to TRBJ1-5; D unclear. The V end was cut by 4 bases, the J end by 1 base, with 12 bases between. In germline, CDR1 is SGHRS, CDR2 YFSETQ. The CDR3 contains 15 residues. For the CDR3, the DNA is TGCGCCAGCAGCCCTACAACGGGGAGCAATCAGCCCCAGCATTTT. Translation gives CASSPTTGSNQPQHF.

The gene calls are TRBV5-4 and TRBJ2-2; maybe TRBD2 (5 bases). Germline CDR1 and CDR2: SGHNT and YYREEE (reference sequence). The ends were cut back, 1 base at V and 8 bases at J, with 9 bases in the middle. The CDR3 has 13 amino acids. CDR3 region: CASSLTGWGELFF. In DNA, the CDR3 is TGTGCCAGCAGCTTGACGGGGTGGGGGGAGCTGTTTTTT.

The rearrangement uses TRBV5-4 and TRBJ2-1; 11 bases map to TRBD1. The CDR3 contains 16 residues. V dropped 1 base and J dropped 5; count of bases not matched to a gene: 5. CDR1 and CDR2 (germline): SGHNT, YYREEE (reference sequence). Here the CDR3 reads CASSLPPGQGDNEQFF. CDR3 DNA: TGTGCCAGCAGCTTGCCCCCGGGACAGGGGGACAATGAGCAGTTCTTC.

The gene calls are TRBV19 and TRBJ1-2, with 8 positions matching TRBD1. The CDR3 sequence is 15 residues long. CDR1 LNHDA and CDR2 SQIVND come from the germline V gene (reference sequence). V trimming: 6 bases; J trimming: 0 bases; junction bases outside the gene matches: 6. The CDR3 sequence is CASSRRGLANYGYTF. In DNA form, the CDR3 reads TGTGCCAGTAGCCGCAGGGGGCTGGCTAACTATGGCTACACCTTC. Based on the CDR3 plus reference TRBV19 and TRBJ1-2, the full variable domain is DGGITQSPKYLFRKEGQNVTLSCEQNLNHDAMYWYRQDPGQGLRLIYYSQIVNDFQKGDIAEGYSVSREKKESFPLTVTSAQKNPTAFYLCASSRRGLANYGYTFGSGTRLTVV.

On this clone itself: This sample includes further DNA sequences coding for the same CDR3. The chain is built from TRBV11-3 and TRBJ2-1; TRBD2 matches 13 bases. V lost 4 bases to trimming and J lost 6 bases; unmatched junction nucleotides: 3. This CDR3 region has 15 residues. CDR1 and CDR2 (germline): SGHNT, YENEEA. CDR3 sequence (DNA): TGTGCCAGCAGCTCCAGGACTAGCGGGGGCAATGAGCAGTTCTTC. Amino acids: CASSSRTSGGNEQFF.

V is TRBV6-6 and J is TRBJ1-5; tentatively, D is TRBD1 (6 bases). Germline V lookup: CDR1 MNHNY, CDR2 SVGAGI (reference sequence). Trimming stripped 5 bases from V and 4 bases from J, with 21 bases between. The CDR3 has 17 residues. CDR3: CASSLRGQLGPNQPQHF. The CDR3 nucleotides are TGTGCCAGCAGTCTCCGTGGACAGTTGGGGCCGAATCAGCCCCAGCATTTT.

This sequence joins TRBV9 and TRBJ2-3; D is possibly TRBD2 (5 bases). The CDR3 is made up of 14 amino acids. Germline values: CDR1 SGDLS, CDR2 YYNGEE. Trimming pared 0 bases from V and 5 bases from J, leaving 10 bases between. The CDR3 reads CASSVGPGVDTQYF. CDR3 coding DNA: TGTGCCAGCAGCGTAGGTCCCGGGGTAGATACGCAGTATTTT.

The chain links TRBV6-6 to TRBJ1-5, with D unresolved. Germline V gives CDR1 MNHNY, CDR2 SVGAGI (reference sequence). The CDR3 is 12 amino acids. V was cut by 6 bases and J by 1 base, with 4 bases left in between. The CDR3 sequence is CASRHSNQPQHF. The CDR3 bases are TGTGCCAGCAGACACAGCAATCAGCCCCAGCATTTT.